Listed below are T cell receptor beta chains from one sample, sequenced in a study of Graves' ophthalmopathy and Graves' hyperthyroidism. Using its own MiXCR run on the multiplex PCR reads, TCRdb lists one record per CDR3 protein. Seen here are over 650,000 distinct CDR3 sequences, about two fifths observed once, and the top ten hold around 3%. Specimen: peripheral blood. The receptors derive from an adult man with Graves' ophthalmopathy. The CDR3 runs from the conserved cysteine through the conserved F or W. The order of the fields is D gene, J gene, CDR3 length, V gene, clone size, CDR3 protein, CDR3 DNA. The D gene is left open where the match is weak. The size of a clone is reported for some rows only, either as once, few or many, or as a class for expanded clones.

D gene: TRBD1
J gene: TRBJ1-5
CDR3 length: 16
V gene: TRBV2
clone size: many
CDR3 protein: CASRKSTGGSNQPQHF
CDR3 DNA: TGTGCCAGCAGGAAGTCCACAGGGGGTAGCAATCAGCCCCAGCATTTT

D gene: TRBD1
J gene: TRBJ2-7
CDR3 length: 16
V gene: TRBV19
clone size: -
CDR3 protein: CASSTDRGRGPYEQYF
CDR3 DNA: TGTGCCAGTAGTACGGACAGGGGAAGGGGGCCCTACGAGCAGTACTTC

D gene: TRBD1
J gene: TRBJ1-2
CDR3 length: 14
V gene: TRBV6-4
clone size: -
CDR3 protein: CASSPASQGSGYTF
CDR3 DNA: TGTGCCAGCAGTCCGGCATCACAGGGGTCTGGCTACACCTTC

D gene: -
J gene: TRBJ2-7
CDR3 length: 18
V gene: TRBV7-9
clone size: -
CDR3 protein: CASSQDRVGAGNSYEQYF
CDR3 DNA: TGCGCCAGCAGCCAAGATCGGGTCGGGGCAGGAAACTCCTACGAGCAGTACTTC

D gene: TRBD1
J gene: TRBJ1-1
CDR3 length: 14
V gene: TRBV20-1
clone size: few
CDR3 protein: CSASPRTGTIEAFF
CDR3 DNA: TGCAGTGCCTCCCCACGGACAGGAACAATTGAAGCTTTCTTT

D gene: TRBD2
J gene: TRBJ2-7
CDR3 length: 12
V gene: TRBV19
clone size: many
CDR3 protein: CASGPSGSEQYF
CDR3 DNA: TGTGCCAGTGGTCCTAGCGGGAGCGAGCAGTACTTC

D gene: -
J gene: TRBJ2-2
CDR3 length: 13
V gene: TRBV13
clone size: few
CDR3 protein: CASSLEEAGELFF
CDR3 DNA: TGTGCCAGCAGCTTAGAAGAGGCCGGGGAGCTGTTTTTT

D gene: -
J gene: TRBJ1-4
CDR3 length: 14
V gene: TRBV7-6
clone size: -
CDR3 protein: CASSVDRIHEKLFF
CDR3 DNA: TGTGCCAGCAGTGTGGACAGAATCCATGAAAAACTGTTTTTT

D gene: -
J gene: TRBJ1-1
CDR3 length: 12
V gene: TRBV7-3
clone size: many
CDR3 protein: CASSLSDGEAFF
CDR3 DNA: TGTGCCAGCAGCTTATCAGACGGTGAAGCTTTCTTT

D gene: -
J gene: TRBJ2-7
CDR3 length: 15
V gene: TRBV11-2
clone size: -
CDR3 protein: CAWSVSGSRGYEQYF
CDR3 DNA: TGTGCCTGGAGTGTATCCGGGAGCCGGGGTTACGAGCAGTACTTC

D gene: -
J gene: TRBJ1-6
CDR3 length: 14
V gene: TRBV5-1
clone size: many
CDR3 protein: CASSLLQGGSPLHF
CDR3 DNA: TGCGCCAGCAGCTTGTTACAGGGTGGATCACCCCTCCACTTT

D gene: -
J gene: TRBJ1-1
CDR3 length: 13
V gene: TRBV4-1
clone size: -
CDR3 protein: CASRGQLNTEALF
CDR3 DNA: TGCGCCAGCAGAGGGCAGTTGAACACTGAAGCTCTCTTT

D gene: TRBD1
J gene: TRBJ1-2
CDR3 length: 16
V gene: TRBV25-1
clone size: -
CDR3 protein: CASLGERTGSSYGYTF
CDR3 DNA: TGTGCCAGCCTTGGCGAACGGACAGGGTCCTCCTATGGCTACACCTTC

D gene: -
J gene: TRBJ1-2
CDR3 length: 13
V gene: TRBV25-1
clone size: -
CDR3 protein: CASSVVRGAGYTF
CDR3 DNA: TGTGCCAGCAGCGTTGTGAGGGGGGCCGGCTACACCTTC

D gene: TRBD1
J gene: TRBJ2-7
CDR3 length: 13
V gene: TRBV7-3
clone size: many
CDR3 protein: CASSLGQGAEQYF
CDR3 DNA: TGTGCCAGCAGCTTAGGCCAGGGGGCCGAGCAGTACTTC

D gene: TRBD2
J gene: TRBJ2-7
CDR3 length: 16
V gene: TRBV5-1
clone size: few
CDR3 protein: CASSLEGGGGLHEQYF
CDR3 DNA: TGCGCCAGCAGCTTGGAAGGAGGCGGGGGTCTACACGAGCAGTACTTC

D gene: -
J gene: TRBJ1-5
CDR3 length: 15
V gene: TRBV24-1
clone size: many
CDR3 protein: CATSVSDSSNQPQHF
CDR3 DNA: TGTGCCACCAGTGTTTCGGACAGTAGTAATCAGCCCCAGCATTTT

D gene: -
J gene: TRBJ1-5
CDR3 length: 13
V gene: TRBV19
clone size: once
CDR3 protein: CAGSLQENQPQHF
CDR3 DNA: TGTGCCGGTAGCCTGCAGGAAAATCAGCCCCAGCATTTT

D gene: -
J gene: TRBJ1-1
CDR3 length: 13
V gene: TRBV4-1
clone size: -
CDR3 protein: CASSHNDGTEAFF
CDR3 DNA: TGCGCCAGCAGCCACAACGACGGCACTGAAGCTTTCTTT